A selection of T cell receptor beta chains follows, all from one sample in a study of cytomegalovirus exposure and HLA in healthy donors. TCRdb keeps only in-frame clones here, not all; method: immunoSEQ multiplex PCR. Of 110,000 to 150,000 clones in the sample, 75% to 85% are singletons; the top ten hold around 4.1%. Sequenced material: PBMCs. The receptors were sampled from a man aged 40-49 years in good health and CMV-seronegative. CDR3s include the opening cysteine and the closing phenylalanine or tryptophan. The order of the fields is V gene, D gene, clone size, J gene, CDR3 DNA, CDR3 protein. The D gene is left open where the match is weak. Expanded clones get a size class; other rows say once, few or many, or leave the size out.

TRBV7-2,TRBD1,NA,TRBJ2-1,TGTGCCAGCAGCTTAGCGTCGGGACAGGGAGCCCTCAATGAGCAGTTCTTC,CASSLASGQGALNEQFF
TRBV27,TRBD1,NA,TRBJ1-5,TGTGCCAGCAGTCTTACCCCGGACAGGGTTCTAAGTCAGCCCCAGCATTTT,CASSLTPDRVLSQPQHF
TRBV7-9,NA,NA,TRBJ1-2,TGTGCCAGCTCGGCAGGCCCCTATGGCTACACCTTC,CASSAGPYGYTF
TRBV19,NA,NA,TRBJ1-2,TGTGCCAGTAGTGAAACAGGTTACGGCTACACCTTC,CASSETGYGYTF
TRBV7-9,NA,NA,TRBJ2-2,TGTGCCAGCAGCGACGACAGGGGAGGGACCGGGGAGCTGTTTTTT,CASSDDRGGTGELFF
TRBV7-2,NA,NA,TRBJ2-7,TGTGCCAGCAGCTTAGCGTCTAGCAGCTCCTACGAGCAGTACTTC,CASSLASSSSYEQYF
TRBV4-2,TRBD2,once,TRBJ2-5,TGTGCCAGCAGCCAAGTAGCGGGGGGGCACGAGACCCAGTACTTC,CASSQVAGGHETQYF
TRBV6-1,NA,NA,TRBJ1-5,TGTGCCAGCAGTGGCAGGGTGGGTCAGCCCCAGCATTTT,CASSGRVGQPQHF
TRBV18,TRBD1,NA,TRBJ1-2,TGTGCCAGCTCACGGGACAGGGGCCCAGGGACTGGCTACACCTTC,CASSRDRGPGTGYTF
TRBV7-3,TRBD2,NA,TRBJ2-7,TGTGCCAGCAGCCAAGCGGGGGGGACCTACGAGCAGTACTTC,CASSQAGGTYEQYF
TRBV5-8,NA,few,TRBJ2-2,TGTGCCAGCAGCTTGTTAGTATCTGGGGAGCTGTTTTTT,CASSLLVSGELFF
TRBV11-2,TRBD2,NA,TRBJ2-1,TGTGCCAGCAGCATCCCTAGCGGGGGAGGATACAATGAGCAGTTCTTC,CASSIPSGGGYNEQFF
TRBV9,NA,NA,TRBJ1-3,TGTGCCAGCAGCCCAGACGGGGGTGGCCTCTCTGGAAACACCATATATTTT,CASSPDGGGLSGNTIYF
TRBV5-6,TRBD1,few,TRBJ1-4,TGTGCCAGCAGCTTGGCCGACAGGGCATTTGAAAAACTGTTTTTT,CASSLADRAFEKLFF
TRBV5-1,NA,NA,TRBJ1-2,TGCGCCAGCAGCCGGAACGACAGGAAAGATAACTATGGCTACACCTTC,CASSRNDRKDNYGYTF
TRBV5-4,NA,NA,TRBJ2-5,TGTGCCAGCAGCTTCCCCAAAGAGACCCAGTACTTC,CASSFPKETQYF
TRBV5-1,NA,few,TRBJ2-2,TGCGCCAGCAGCTTGTCACTAGCAAACACCGGGGAGCTGTTTTTT,CASSLSLANTGELFF
TRBV10-3,NA,NA,TRBJ2-3,TGTGCCATCAGTGACGGAGCGTCAGATACGCAGTATTTT,CAISDGASDTQYF
TRBV7-9,TRBD2,once,TRBJ2-5,TGTGCCAGCAGCTTAGCGGCTAGCGGGGGGAGATTTGAGACCCAGTACTTC,CASSLAASGGRFETQYF
TRBV15,TRBD1,NA,TRBJ2-2,TGTGCCACCAGCAGACTCCAGGGGGTGGTGGAGCTGTTTTTT,CATSRLQGVVELFF
TRBV19,NA,NA,TRBJ1-1,TGTGCCAGTAGTATAGAAGCAGGGTGGGGCACTGAAGCTTTCTTT,CASSIEAGWGTEAFF
TRBV19,NA,NA,TRBJ1-2,TGTGCCAGTAGAAGTTCGGTAAACTATGGCTACACCTTC,CASRSSVNYGYTF
TRBV29-1,NA,NA,TRBJ1-2,TGCAGCGTTGGGTACAGGCCTGTCCTTAGTGACTATGGCTACACCTTC,CSVGYRPVLSDYGYTF
TRBV4-3,TRBD1,NA,TRBJ1-1,TGCGCCAGCAGCCACTATACAGGGGCGAACACTGAAGCTTTCTTT,CASSHYTGANTEAFF
TRBV11-2,TRBD1,NA,TRBJ1-2,TGTGCCAGCAGCTTGTATGACAGGGATGATGGCTACACCTTC,CASSLYDRDDGYTF
TRBV5-1,NA,NA,TRBJ2-7,TGCGCCAGCAGCGAGGTGACTAGTAGCGAGCAGTACTTC,CASSEVTSSEQYF
TRBV6-1,NA,many,TRBJ1-4,TGTGCCAGCAGTGATGGACTGCGCCCCTCAACTAATGAAAAACTGTTTTTT,CASSDGLRPSTNEKLFF
TRBV7-9,NA,NA,TRBJ1-1,TGTGCCAGCAGCTCGCGTCCGGGATCTCCGGAAGCTTTCTTT,CASSSRPGSPEAFF
TRBV28,NA,NA,TRBJ2-3,TGTGCCAGCAGTTTATCCCAGCGGGGCACAGATACGCAGTATTTT,CASSLSQRGTDTQYF
TRBV19,NA,NA,TRBJ2-7,TGTGCCAGTAGTTACAGGGACTCCTACGAGCAGTACTTC,CASSYRDSYEQYF
TRBV9,NA,NA,TRBJ1-5,TGTGCCAGCAACACCCTGAAGGGGCCCGATCAGCCCCAGCATTTT,CASNTLKGPDQPQHF
TRBV7-2,TRBD1,NA,TRBJ1-1,TGTGCCAGCAGCTTAAACCCGACAGGGGGAAGTAGAGGAGCTTTCTTT,CASSLNPTGGSRGAFF
TRBV7-2,TRBD2,NA,TRBJ2-3,TGTGCCAGCAGCGATGGACTAGCGGGTAACACAGATACGCAGTATTTT,CASSDGLAGNTDTQYF
TRBV18,NA,few,TRBJ1-2,TGTGCCAGCTCACCAGGGCGTGTGTACTATGGCTACACCTTC,CASSPGRVYYGYTF
TRBV11-2,NA,few,TRBJ2-6,TGTGCCAGCAGCTGGCCTCCCACGGCGGAACGATCTGGGGCCAACGTCCTGACTTTC,CASSWPPTAERSGANVLTF